This T cell receptor beta chain stems from a study of blood T cell repertoires in COVID-19. After removal of 5 bases from V and 5 bases from J, the junction contained 9 bases not matched to a gene. This CDR3 is 16 amino acids long. Germline V CDR1 and CDR2: SGHTA, FQGNSA. Data came from immunoSEQ multiplex PCR; TCRdb stores just in-frame clones and leaves some out. The sample has around 120,000 clones, roughly 89% seen once; the top ten hold 3.8%. Sequencing used peripheral blood. The sequence was obtained from a woman aged 55 to 70 with COVID-19, enrolled during active disease. This chain uses TRBV7-2 with TRBJ2-1, with 10 positions matching TRBD1. CDR3 residues: CASSTLDRGGHNEQFF. DNA for the CDR3: TGTGCCAGCAGCACGCTGGACAGGGGGGGGCACAATGAGCAGTTCTTC.